This T cell receptor beta chain is drawn from a study of regulatory and conventional T cells in RAG deficiency. Regarding the study as a whole: Control T-cell subsets had markedly higher Shannon entropy and lower Simpson indices than RAG-deficient patients. Shorter CDR3s in all patient subsets; >75% Treg-Tconv overlap in Omenn.

The sorted regulatory T cells were CD4+, CD25-high and CD127-low, with genomic DNA sequenced. Of note for this clone: Antigen unknown.

Profiled with immunoSEQ multiplex PCR; TCRdb holds only in-frame clones, not every one. The table shows under 20,000 clones, with approximately 88% occurring only once. Germline CDR1 is LGHNA and CDR2 is YSLEER. J lost 9 bases, V lost 4 bases, and 8 bases had no gene match. The CDR3 is 16 amino acids. These data also featured in a second study, about regulatory T cells. From that second work: Primers: 52 TRBV forward and 13 TRBJ reverse.

The clonotype comes from a human donor in good health. The V and J genes are TRBV4-3 and TRBJ1-6; 11 nucleotides line up with TRBD1. Sequencing was carried out using Tregs sorted from blood. CDR3 coding DNA: TGCGCCAGCAGCCGACATGGACAGGGGGCGCCTTCACCCCTCCACTTT. Residues: CASSRHGQGAPSPLHF.